This is a list of T cell receptor beta chains from one sample in a study of blood T cell repertoires in COVID-19. The table came from immunoSEQ multiplex PCR; TCRdb's copy has only in-frame clones and leaves some out. The sample consists of 150,000 to 180,000 clones, around 78% of them appearing once. Sequencing used peripheral blood. These receptors were obtained from a man older than 75 with acute or convalescent COVID-19. CDR3s include the opening cysteine and the closing phenylalanine or tryptophan. Each record gives: J gene, D gene, clone size, V gene, CDR3 protein, CDR3 DNA. D genes are given only for firm matches. Clone size is shown for a subset of rows, as once, few, many or a class of expanded clone.

j_gene: TRBJ2-5; d_gene: TRBD2; abundance: NA; v_gene: TRBV5-4; CDR3aa: CASSPTGGRGGQETQYF; CDR3nt: TGTGCCAGCAGCCCCACAGGAGGGCGGGGGGGCCAAGAGACCCAGTACTTC
j_gene: TRBJ2-1; d_gene: TRBD2; abundance: NA; v_gene: TRBV20-1; CDR3aa: CSASLRGSYNEQFF; CDR3nt: TGCAGTGCTAGTCTGCGGGGGTCCTACAATGAGCAGTTCTTC
j_gene: TRBJ1-2; d_gene: TRBD1; abundance: NA; v_gene: TRBV18; CDR3aa: CASSQDRGVYGYTF; CDR3nt: TGTGCCAGCTCACAGGACAGGGGTGTCTATGGCTACACCTTC
j_gene: TRBJ2-1; d_gene: NA; abundance: NA; v_gene: TRBV12-3/TRBV12-4; CDR3aa: CASTAYNEQFF; CDR3nt: TGTGCCAGCACCGCCTACAATGAGCAGTTCTTC
j_gene: TRBJ2-5; d_gene: NA; abundance: NA; v_gene: TRBV4-3; CDR3aa: CASSQGPPGIETQYF; CDR3nt: TGCGCCAGCAGCCAAGGCCCTCCGGGGATTGAGACCCAGTACTTC
j_gene: TRBJ2-1; d_gene: TRBD1; abundance: once; v_gene: TRBV7-2; CDR3aa: CASSSQGGTGYNEQFF; CDR3nt: TGTGCCAGCAGCTCCCAGGGGGGGACAGGGTACAATGAGCAGTTCTTC
j_gene: TRBJ1-1; d_gene: NA; abundance: NA; v_gene: TRBV12-3/TRBV12-4; CDR3aa: CASAGRVNTEAFF; CDR3nt: TGTGCCAGCGCGGGGAGAGTGAACACTGAAGCTTTCTTT
j_gene: TRBJ1-1; d_gene: NA; abundance: NA; v_gene: TRBV6-5; CDR3aa: CASSPRDRLNTEAFF; CDR3nt: TGTGCCAGCAGTCCACGAGACAGATTGAACACTGAAGCTTTCTTT
j_gene: TRBJ1-5; d_gene: TRBD1; abundance: NA; v_gene: TRBV18; CDR3aa: CASSPFETGQYSNQPQHF; CDR3nt: TGTGCCAGCTCACCATTCGAGACAGGGCAGTATAGCAATCAGCCCCAGCATTTT
j_gene: TRBJ1-3; d_gene: TRBD1; abundance: NA; v_gene: TRBV5-1; CDR3aa: CASSPGQGTSGNTIYF; CDR3nt: TGCGCCAGCAGCCCGGGACAGGGGACCTCTGGAAACACCATATATTTT
j_gene: TRBJ1-1; d_gene: TRBD1; abundance: NA; v_gene: TRBV10-2; CDR3aa: CASRGSLGQANTEAFF; CDR3nt: TGCGCCAGCAGGGGCTCGTTGGGACAGGCTAACACTGAAGCTTTCTTT
j_gene: TRBJ1-3; d_gene: NA; abundance: NA; v_gene: TRBV14; CDR3aa: CASSRTFSSGNTIYF; CDR3nt: TGTGCCAGCAGCCGTACGTTCAGCTCTGGAAACACCATATATTTT
j_gene: TRBJ2-5; d_gene: NA; abundance: NA; v_gene: TRBV6-6; CDR3aa: CASSYSSGLETQYF; CDR3nt: TGTGCCAGCAGTTACAGTTCAGGGTTAGAGACCCAGTACTTC
j_gene: TRBJ2-5; d_gene: NA; abundance: NA; v_gene: TRBV3-1/TRBV3-2; CDR3aa: CASSQTSTETQYF; CDR3nt: TGTGCCAGCAGCCAGACTAGTACGGAGACCCAGTACTTC
j_gene: TRBJ2-2; d_gene: NA; abundance: few; v_gene: TRBV5-1; CDR3aa: CASSLSQRASGVTGELFF; CDR3nt: TGCGCCAGCAGCTTGTCGCAGCGGGCATCCGGGGTAACCGGGGAGCTGTTTTTT
j_gene: TRBJ2-2; d_gene: TRBD2; abundance: NA; v_gene: TRBV6-5; CDR3aa: CASLLTSGGTGELFF; CDR3nt: TGTGCCAGCCTATTGACTAGCGGTGGGACCGGGGAGCTGTTTTTT
j_gene: TRBJ2-1; d_gene: NA; abundance: NA; v_gene: TRBV6-4; CDR3aa: CASSDQTESNEQFF; CDR3nt: TGTGCCAGCAGTGACCAAACAGAAAGCAATGAGCAGTTCTTC
j_gene: TRBJ2-7; d_gene: NA; abundance: NA; v_gene: TRBV14; CDR3aa: CASSQDYGKSYEQYF; CDR3nt: TGTGCCAGCAGCCAAGATTACGGGAAATCCTACGAGCAGTACTTC
j_gene: TRBJ2-1; d_gene: TRBD1; abundance: NA; v_gene: TRBV19; CDR3aa: CASYSGTGGYNEQFF; CDR3nt: TGTGCCAGCTATTCCGGGACAGGGGGCTACAATGAGCAGTTCTTC
j_gene: TRBJ2-3; d_gene: NA; abundance: NA; v_gene: TRBV7-2; CDR3aa: CASSLVRGSDTQYF; CDR3nt: TGTGCCAGCAGCTTGGTCAGAGGGTCAGATACGCAGTATTTT
j_gene: TRBJ2-3; d_gene: TRBD2; abundance: NA; v_gene: TRBV5-1; CDR3aa: CASSSSGGTDTQYF; CDR3nt: TGCGCCAGCAGCTCGAGCGGGGGCACAGATACGCAGTATTTT
j_gene: TRBJ2-1; d_gene: TRBD2; abundance: NA; v_gene: TRBV7-9; CDR3aa: CASMTRTSNEQFF; CDR3nt: TGTGCCAGCATGACTAGGACTAGTAATGAGCAGTTCTTC
j_gene: TRBJ1-2; d_gene: TRBD1; abundance: NA; v_gene: TRBV24-1; CDR3aa: CAGGQGKTDGYTF; CDR3nt: TGTGCCGGGGGACAGGGAAAGACGGATGGCTACACCTTC
j_gene: TRBJ2-1; d_gene: NA; abundance: NA; v_gene: TRBV15; CDR3aa: CATSKPAGDTYNEQFF; CDR3nt: TGTGCCACCAGCAAGCCCGCGGGGGACACCTACAATGAGCAGTTCTTC
j_gene: TRBJ2-3; d_gene: TRBD2; abundance: NA; v_gene: TRBV3-1/TRBV3-2; CDR3aa: CASSHGTSGTQYF; CDR3nt: TGTGCCAGCAGCCACGGGACTAGTGGTACGCAGTATTTT
j_gene: TRBJ1-1; d_gene: TRBD1; abundance: NA; v_gene: TRBV20-1; CDR3aa: CSASIPAGGPGTEAFF; CDR3nt: TGCAGTGCTAGTATACCGGCAGGGGGCCCTGGCACTGAAGCTTTCTTT
j_gene: TRBJ2-1; d_gene: NA; abundance: once; v_gene: TRBV7-9; CDR3aa: CASSLLSGVNEQFF; CDR3nt: TGTGCCAGCAGCTTATTGTCGGGGGTCAATGAGCAGTTCTTC
j_gene: TRBJ2-2; d_gene: NA; abundance: NA; v_gene: TRBV5-1; CDR3aa: CASKESLANTGELFF; CDR3nt: TGCGCCAGCAAGGAGAGCCTCGCGAACACCGGGGAGCTGTTTTTT
j_gene: TRBJ1-2; d_gene: TRBD1; abundance: NA; v_gene: TRBV4-1; CDR3aa: CASSQPTGEANYGYTF; CDR3nt: TGCGCCAGCAGCCAGCCGACAGGGGAGGCTAACTATGGCTACACCTTC
j_gene: TRBJ2-3; d_gene: NA; abundance: once; v_gene: TRBV24-1; CDR3aa: CATSDLGGSDTQYF; CDR3nt: TGTGCCACCAGTGATTTGGGGGGGTCAGATACGCAGTATTTT